A selection of T cell receptor beta chains follows, all from one sample in a study of blood T cell repertoires in COVID-19. The protocol was immunoSEQ multiplex PCR, while the TCRdb copy is restricted to in-frame clones and leaves out a portion. Of some 400,000 clones in the sample, 90% were seen once. The sample comprised peripheral blood. These receptors all stem from a man aged 18 to 30 with active or convalescent COVID-19. CDR3s include the opening cysteine and the closing phenylalanine or tryptophan. A D gene is named only where the DNA matches it firmly. Clone size appears in some rows only: once, few, many, or a class for an expanded clone.

V gene	clone size	J gene	D gene	CDR3 DNA	CDR3 protein
TRBV10-3	once	TRBJ1-2	-	TGTGCCATCAGGGGGGCACCTTCCTATGGCTACACCTTC	CAIRGAPSYGYTF
TRBV6-5	-	TRBJ2-3	-	TGTGCCAGCAGTCCAGGACTTCGCACAGATACGCAGTATTTT	CASSPGLRTDTQYF
TRBV28	once	TRBJ1-3	TRBD1	TGTGCCAGCAGTTTTCCTCGCGACAGGGAGGGAAACACCATATATTTT	CASSFPRDREGNTIYF
TRBV7-9	-	TRBJ2-7	-	TGTGCCAGCAGCCTCGTGCCACAGGCCATGGTCCGCTCCTACGAGCAGTACTTC	CASSLVPQAMVRSYEQYF
TRBV28	-	TRBJ1-5	-	TGTGCCAGCAGTTCCACTCAGGGTTTTAACAATCAGCCCCAGCATTTT	CASSSTQGFNNQPQHF
TRBV9	-	TRBJ2-2	TRBD2	TGTGCCAGCAGTCCCCGCCCCGGGGGGTCGGACACCGGGGAGCTGTTTTTT	CASSPRPGGSDTGELFF
TRBV27	-	TRBJ1-5	-	TGTGCCAGCAACCCCGGGAGCAGCCCTCAGCCCCAGCATTTT	CASNPGSSPQPQHF
TRBV4-1	-	TRBJ2-5	-	TGCGCCAGCAGCCCGCGACAGCTCCAAGAGACCCAGTACTTC	CASSPRQLQETQYF
TRBV6-5	-	TRBJ2-7	TRBD1	TGTGCCAGCAGTCGAGGGGACAGAAGCTACGAGCAGTACTTC	CASSRGDRSYEQYF
TRBV30	-	TRBJ1-5	TRBD1	TGTGCCTGGAAGGCAGGGGGCGATCAGCCCCAGCATTTT	CAWKAGGDQPQHF
TRBV7-2	-	TRBJ2-3	-	TGTGCCAGCAGCTTAGGTGAAAGGGGAACAGATACGCAGTATTTT	CASSLGERGTDTQYF
TRBV7-3	-	TRBJ1-4	-	TGTGCCAGCAGCCTCGCAACGGGTGAAAAACTGTTTTTT	CASSLATGEKLFF
TRBV10-3	-	TRBJ2-1	TRBD1	TGTGCCATCAGTGAGTCAGACAGGGGAACGTTCCATGAGCAGTTCTTC	CAISESDRGTFHEQFF
TRBV5-1	-	TRBJ1-2	TRBD1	TGCGCCAGCAGCCCAAGACAGGGGCCACCAGGCTATGGCTACACCTTC	CASSPRQGPPGYGYTF
TRBV9	once	TRBJ2-5	TRBD2	TGTGCCAGCAGCGTAGTTAGCGGGGGAGAGACCCAGTACTTC	CASSVVSGGETQYF
TRBV9	-	TRBJ2-3	TRBD2	TGTGCCAGCAGCCTCAGACTAGCGGGAGGTACAGATACGCAGTATTTT	CASSLRLAGGTDTQYF
TRBV3-1/TRBV3-2	-	TRBJ1-5	-	TGTGCCAGCAGCCAAGACGGGACACCTTATCAGCCCCAGCATTTT	CASSQDGTPYQPQHF
TRBV15	-	TRBJ2-7	-	TGTGCCACCAGCAGAGATTGGTCTAGCACCTCCGAGCAGTACTTC	CATSRDWSSTSEQYF
TRBV19	-	TRBJ2-1	-	TGTGCCAGTACTTACGGGATCGGGTCTACGAATGAGCAGTTCTTC	CASTYGIGSTNEQFF
TRBV2	-	TRBJ1-1	-	TGTGCCAGCAGTGACCGATATAGCACTGAAGCTTTCTTT	CASSDRYSTEAFF
TRBV14	-	TRBJ1-5	-	TGTGCCAGCAGCCAAGGAGTGGGGGCGGGTCAGCCCCAGCATTTT	CASSQGVGAGQPQHF
TRBV14	-	TRBJ1-1	-	TGTGCCAGCAGCCAAGAGGGGGCGGGGGATGAAGCTTTCTTT	CASSQEGAGDEAFF
TRBV24-1	-	TRBJ2-1	TRBD2	TGTGCCACCAGTCATACAGGGTTAGCGGGAGGCTCCTACAATGAGCAGTTCTTC	CATSHTGLAGGSYNEQFF
TRBV29-1	-	TRBJ2-2	TRBD1	TGCAGCGTGGACAGGGGAGGGACCGGGGAGCTGTTTTTT	CSVDRGGTGELFF
TRBV18	-	TRBJ2-5	TRBD2	TGTGCCAGCTCAAAACTAGCGGGAGGGCCGTTGCCAGAGACCCAGTACTTC	CASSKLAGGPLPETQYF
TRBV27	-	TRBJ1-5	-	TGTGCCAGCAGGCCCAGGGCCAATCAGCCCCAGCATTTT	CASRPRANQPQHF
TRBV11-1	-	TRBJ2-7	TRBD1	TGTGCCAGCAGCTCGGCCGGGACAGGGGGTCCCTACGAGCAGTACTTC	CASSSAGTGGPYEQYF
TRBV14	-	TRBJ2-1	-	TGTGCCAGCAGCCAAGCCTCGGTTGACAATGAGCAGTTCTTC	CASSQASVDNEQFF
TRBV29-1	-	TRBJ1-1	-	TGCAGCGGTTACCCCGGGGAGGGCGGCACTGAAGCTTTCTTT	CSGYPGEGGTEAFF
TRBV9	-	TRBJ2-1	-	TGTGCCAGCAGCGCCCCCGGGTCTGCCGATGAGCAGTTCTTC	CASSAPGSADEQFF
TRBV7-3	-	TRBJ2-3	TRBD2	TGTGCCAGCAGCTTACCAACTAGCGGGGCACTCACAGATACGCAGTATTTT	CASSLPTSGALTDTQYF
TRBV9	-	TRBJ1-4	TRBD1	TGTGCCAGCAGCGCAACAACTGGGGGGGACAGGGTTAATGAAAAACTGTTTTTT	CASSATTGGDRVNEKLFF
TRBV28	once	TRBJ2-1	-	TGTGCCAGCAGTCTTCCAGGGCGATGGCAGTTCTTC	CASSLPGRWQFF
TRBV7-9	-	TRBJ1-1	TRBD1	TGTGCCAGCAGCTTAGCGGCAATCCGGGGGACAGGGGGAGACACTGAAGCTTTCTTT	CASSLAAIRGTGGDTEAFF
TRBV11-2	-	TRBJ2-2	-	TGTGCCAGCAGCTTCGACACGTCCGGGGAGCTGTTTTTT	CASSFDTSGELFF
TRBV30	-	TRBJ2-1	TRBD2	TGTGCCTGCCGTAGCGGGAGTTCCTACAATGAGCAGTTCTTC	CACRSGSSYNEQFF
TRBV29-1	-	TRBJ2-7	TRBD1	TGCAGCGTTGGGGACAGGGGACGCTACGAGCAGTACTTC	CSVGDRGRYEQYF
TRBV7-8	-	TRBJ2-3	-	TGTGCCAGCAGCCAACATGGACTCAGACTTTCTAACCTAGAGCAAGGCGCAGATACGCAGTATTTT	CASSQHGLRLSNLEQGADTQYF
TRBV2	-	TRBJ1-6	-	TGTGCCAGCTATGGGGACACCTATAATTCACCCCTCCACTTT	CASYGDTYNSPLHF
TRBV19	-	TRBJ2-6	-	TGTGCCAGTAGTATCCAGGGGAAGTCCTCTGGGGCCAACGTCCTGACTTTC	CASSIQGKSSGANVLTF
TRBV6-5	-	TRBJ1-2	TRBD1	TGTGCCAGCAGTTTCACCGGGACAGGGGCTGGCTACACCTTC	CASSFTGTGAGYTF
TRBV21-1	-	TRBJ2-7	-	TGTGCCAGCAGCTATAGCCGCACCCTACCCTTCCCCAGGGGAGAATACGAGCAGTACTTC	CASSYSRTLPFPRGEYEQYF
TRBV19	-	TRBJ1-1	-	TGTGCCAGTAGTATAGAGGGACAAAGGGCTTTCTTT	CASSIEGQRAFF
TRBV18	-	TRBJ2-7	TRBD1	TGTGCCAGCTCACCCGTAGGGACAGGCCCCCACGAGCAGTACTTC	CASSPVGTGPHEQYF
TRBV7-2	-	TRBJ2-1	-	TGTGCCAGCAGCGTGGGTAGTACTAGACTCTTC	CASSVGSTRLF
TRBV19	-	TRBJ1-4	-	TGTGCCAGTAGTATAGGGGCCGGAGGCCCTAATGAAAAACTGTTTTTT	CASSIGAGGPNEKLFF
TRBV4-3	-	TRBJ2-7	-	TGCGCCAGCAGCCCAGGAAGAGCCTCCTACGAGCAGTACTTC	CASSPGRASYEQYF
TRBV28	-	TRBJ1-6	-	TGTGCCAGCAGTTTGGACTCCTCGACGAGCTCCTATAATTCACCCCTCCACTTT	CASSLDSSTSSYNSPLHF
TRBV7-8	-	TRBJ1-5	TRBD1	TGTGCCAGCAGCTTAGGGGACAGGGGGAGGCAGCCCCAGCATTTT	CASSLGDRGRQPQHF
TRBV18	-	TRBJ2-1	-	TGTGCCAGCTCACCATTGACTAGTAGCTACAATGAGCAGTTCTTC	CASSPLTSSYNEQFF
TRBV27	-	TRBJ2-5	TRBD2	TGTGCCAGCAGTTCGGGACTAGCGGGATCAGAGACCCAGTACTTC	CASSSGLAGSETQYF
TRBV6-5	once	TRBJ2-7	-	TGTGCCAGCAGTCAGGACAACCCCCCCTACGAGCAGTACTTC	CASSQDNPPYEQYF
TRBV2	-	TRBJ1-1	-	TGTGCCAGCCAGGCGAACACTGAAGCTTTCTTT	CASQANTEAFF
TRBV28	-	TRBJ2-7	TRBD2	TGTGCCAGCAGTTTCCGGCTAGCGGTAGAAGAGCAGTACTTC	CASSFRLAVEEQYF
TRBV6-5	few	TRBJ2-5	TRBD2	TGTGCCAGCAATGCCGGGAGGGGCCAAGAGACCCAGTACTTC	CASNAGRGQETQYF
TRBV29-1	few	TRBJ2-3	-	TGCAGCGCACGACGGGGGATCGGTACAGATACGCAGTATTTT	CSARRGIGTDTQYF
TRBV10-3	-	TRBJ1-1	TRBD1	TGTGCCATCAGTGCCGCCGGGACAGGGAACACTGAAGCTTTCTTT	CAISAAGTGNTEAFF